This TCR beta chain was profiled in a study of T-cell reconstitution after alpha-beta-depleted transplantation in children. Study results and limitations: T-cell counts and diversity at one year following transplant were attributed mainly to newly produced T cells. The study reportedly traced alpha-beta T cells about two months after transplant to several hundred expanded graft clones. Some patients showed high day-60 TCRbeta diversity, which derived from surviving recipient T cells and thymic progenitors.

The CDR3 consists of 17 residues. V dropped 3 bases and J dropped 7; count of bases not matched to a gene: 17. Germline V gives CDR1 SEHNR, CDR2 FQNEAQ (reference sequence). This clonotype was counted a few times. Antigen specificity is unknown. Unique molecular identifiers were incorporated during preparation of the TCRbeta library. Via MiXCR, TCRdb re-called the PCR reads, giving one row per CDR3 protein. The table lists around 670,000 distinct CDR3 sequences, around 13% of them singletons. The source was PBMCs, collected before TCRalphabeta/CD19-depleted stem cell transplant. This chain joins TRBV7-9 and TRBJ2-7; TRBD1 aligns across 8 bases. The clonotype was recovered from a girl aged 2 to 10 with congenital amegakaryocytic thrombocytopenia, due to receive a stem cell transplant. CDR3 loop: CASSFGLSSTGGKEQYF. The CDR3 nucleotides are TGTGCCAGCAGCTTCGGATTAAGTAGTACAGGGGGTAAAGAGCAGTACTTC.